The 21 T cell receptor beta chains given below trace back to one sample, sequenced in a study of OX40 agonist ivuxolimab in advanced cancers. Method: immunoSEQ multiplex PCR; TCRdb's copy keeps in-frame clones and lacks some. The data contain roughly 62,000 clones, about 82% of them singletons. The specimen was CD4+ or CD8+ T cells sorted from blood, collected in a trial of the OX40 agonist ivuxolimab. The receptors were gathered from an adult with an advanced solid tumor such as melanoma, head and neck, liver or kidney cancer.

V usage is TRBV11-2 and J usage is TRBJ2-1, with 12 positions matching TRBD2. The ends lost 1 base at V and 8 bases at J; junction bases unmatched: 6. The germline CDR1 and CDR2 sequences are SGHAT and FQNNGV. The CDR3 has 16 residues. CDR3 coding DNA: TGTGCCAGCAGCTTAGGGGCTAGCGGGGGGGCCGATGAGCAGTTCTTC. This sequence encodes CASSLGASGGADEQFF.

The chain uses TRBV5-4 and TRBJ2-5; a possible D gene is TRBD1 (5 bases). The germline CDR1 and CDR2 sequences are SGHNT and YYREEE (reference sequence). The CDR3 is 13 amino acids. V lost 4 bases to trimming and J lost 5 bases, with 12 bases between them. As DNA, the CDR3 is TGTGCCAGCAGCCCCGGCAGGGATGAGACCCAGTACTTC. It specifies CASSPGRDETQYF. The whole variable domain, remainder taken from reference TRBV5-4 and TRBJ2-5, is ETGVTQSPTHLIKTRGQQVTLRCSSQSGHNTVSWYQQALGQGPQFIFQYYREEENGRGNFPPRFSGLQFPNYSSELNVNALELDDSALYLCASSPGRDETQYFGPGTRLLVL.

The chain employs TRBV29-1 and TRBJ1-1, with D tentatively TRBD1 (5 bases). The V end lost 7 bases, the J end lost 0 bases, and 9 bases lay between the germline ends. The CDR3 consists of 12 residues. The germline CDR1 and CDR2 sequences are SQVTM and ANQGSEA. CDR3 bases: TGCAGCGCAGGGACGGTGAACACTGAAGCTTTCTTT. The encoded protein is CSAGTVNTEAFF.

This clone showed up just a few times. The rearrangement joins TRBV19 to TRBJ2-3; TRBD1 or TRBD2 may be the D gene (5 bases each). This CDR3 has 14 amino acids. From germline, CDR1 is LNHDA and CDR2 SQIVND (reference sequence). Trimming stripped 3 bases from V and 4 bases from J, with 11 bases between. CDR3 nucleotides: TGTGCCAGTAGTATTAAACTGGGGGCAGATACGCAGTATTTT. Translating it yields CASSIKLGADTQYF.

The chain's CDR3 is CASSVGRRREYNEQFF. CDR3 DNA: TGTGCCAGCAGCGTAGGCCGCCGAAGAGAATACAATGAGCAGTTCTTC. The rearrangement links TRBV9 to TRBJ2-1; the D is unclear. This CDR3 is built from 16 residues. V lost 0 bases, J lost 4 bases, and 14 bases lay in between. Looked up from germline, CDR1 is SGDLS and CDR2 is YYNGEE.

V gene TRBV4-2 combines with J gene TRBJ1-2; D may be TRBD1 (5 bases). The CDR3 is 14 amino acids. Germline CDR1 and CDR2: LGHNA and YNFKEQ. V lost 1 base and J lost 8, with 14 bases in between. The DNA for the CDR3 is TGTGCCAGCAGCCAAGTGGGGGGAACTGGGGGCTACACCTTC. Amino acid sequence: CASSQVGGTGGYTF.

The chain recombines TRBV11-2 with TRBJ2-1; no reliable D call. There are 15 residues in the CDR3. Germline V gene data show CDR1 as SGHAT and CDR2 as FQNNGV. V was shortened by 0 bases and J by 0 bases, with 6 bases between the two germline ends. The CDR3 sequence is CASSLEFSSYNEQFF. CDR3 nucleotides: TGTGCCAGCAGCTTAGAATTCAGCTCCTACAATGAGCAGTTCTTC.

This clone was found once. V and J are TRBV11-3 and TRBJ2-2; D call uncertain. The ends were cut back, 0 bases at V and 0 bases at J, with 5 bases in the middle. The CDR3 is 15 amino acids. Germline values: CDR1 SGHNT, CDR2 YENEEA. CDR3 bases: TGTGCCAGCAGCTTAGACAGAGCGAACACCGGGGAGCTGTTTTTT. Translated: CASSLDRANTGELFF.

This clone was seen only a few times. The chain employs TRBV7-2 and TRBJ2-5; no definite D call. Trimming left V 6 bases short and J 5 bases short, with 16 bases between. The length of the CDR3 is 14 residues. Germline lookup yields CDR1 SGHTA and CDR2 FQGNSA. CDR3 in DNA: TGTGCCAGCAGTGCCGCTTCTACATGGGAGACCCAGTACTTC. Encoded protein: CASSAASTWETQYF.

This rearrangement joins TRBV23-1 to TRBJ1-2; possibly TRBD1 for D (6 bases). TRBV23-1 is an ORF, with its function uncertain. V was pared by 0 bases and J by 6 bases, with 11 bases between. The CDR3 has 14 residues. The CDR3, as DNA: TGCGCCAGCAGTCAATCAGGGGGGCACAATGGCTACACCTTC. It codes for CASSQSGGHNGYTF.

In DNA form, the CDR3 reads TGCGCCAGCAGCTTAACTTGGGGACAGACTCTTTCTGGACCCCTCCACTTT. Amino acid sequence: CASSLTWGQTLSGPLHF. The chain links TRBV5-1 to TRBJ1-6, with 7 bases matching TRBD1. This CDR3 is 17 amino acids long. With 2 bases clipped from V and 12 bases from J, the junction kept 17 bases outside the gene matches. CDR1 and CDR2 from the germline V gene are SGHRS and YFSETQ.

This clone was seen once. This chain joins TRBV6-5 and TRBJ1-3; D remains ambiguous. Deletions cut 0 bases from V and 0 bases from J, with 6 bases between. The CDR3 has 15 residues. Germline V gene data show CDR1 as MNHEY and CDR2 as SVGAGI. CDR3 in amino acids: CASSYSTSSGNTIYF. The CDR3 DNA sequence: TGTGCCAGCAGTTACTCGACGAGCTCTGGAAACACCATATATTTT.

V usage is TRBV7-2 and J usage is TRBJ2-7; TRBD2 matches at 14 bases. Trimming took 3 bases from V and 0 from J; bases not matched to a gene: 7. The germline CDR1 and CDR2 sequences are SGHTA and FQGNSA. There are 18 residues in the CDR3. The chain's CDR3 is CASSLRTSGGTSSYEQYF. For the CDR3, the DNA is TGTGCCAGCAGCTTGCGGACTAGCGGGGGGACATCCTCCTACGAGCAGTACTTC.

This clone was seen more than once but under ten times. J is TRBJ2-3 and V is TRBV5-1, with 7 positions matching TRBD1. Per germline, CDR1 SGHRS and CDR2 YFSETQ. This CDR3 region has 15 residues. The junction had 7 bases not matched to a gene; V was cut back by 4 bases and J by 2 bases. Written as DNA, the CDR3 is TGCGCCAGCAGCATAAGACAGGGACCCACAGATACGCAGTATTTT. Residues: CASSIRQGPTDTQYF.

The V gene is TRBV5-1, the J gene TRBJ2-7; TRBD1 might be the D (6 bases). The germline gives CDR1 SGHRS, CDR2 YFSETQ. V was shortened by 3 bases and J by 3 bases, with 13 bases between the two germline ends. The CDR3 has 14 amino acids. DNA for the CDR3: TGCGCCAGCAGCTCGGCGACCAGGGGCTACGAGCAGTACTTC. Protein sequence: CASSSATRGYEQYF.

The chain has TRBV10-3 and TRBJ2-5; 7 bases match TRBD1. The V gene end was trimmed by 3 bases and the J gene end by 0 bases; junction bases not matched to a gene: 7. Germline CDR1 reads ENHRY; CDR2 reads SYGVKD. This CDR3 region has 16 residues. CDR3: CAISEGAGGYQETQYF. In DNA form, the CDR3 reads TGTGCCATCAGTGAAGGGGCAGGGGGTTACCAAGAGACCCAGTACTTC.

This clone was seen a few times. The chain employs TRBV4-1 and TRBJ2-3, with a possible D match to TRBD2 (7 bases). CDR3 size: 17 residues. Between the trimmed V and J ends, which lost 5 bases and 2 bases, there was a span of 20 bases. Germline CDR1 reads MGHRA; CDR2 reads YSYEKL. In DNA, the CDR3 is TGCGCCAGCAGCTATCAAATCGGGGGGCCCATCACAGATACGCAGTATTTT. It encodes CASSYQIGGPITDTQYF.

This chain connects TRBV2 to TRBJ2-7; D is unclear. Trimming took off 1 base at V and 6 bases at J, with 7 bases between the two ends. Per germline, CDR1 SNHLY and CDR2 FYNNEI. This CDR3 is built from 12 residues. The CDR3 DNA follows: TGTGCCAGCAGTGAAGATGCTGGCGAGCAGTACTTC. This gives the protein CASSEDAGEQYF.

CDR3 sequence reads: CASSSHLRGASGNTIYF. CDR3 DNA: TGTGCCAGCAGCTCCCACCTCAGAGGGGCCTCTGGAAACACCATATATTTT. The V call is TRBV9, the J call TRBJ1-3, with D maybe TRBD1 (5 bases). V was clipped by 4 bases and J by 0 bases, with 17 bases between them. CDR3 length: 17 residues. Germline CDR1 and CDR2: SGDLS and YYNGEE.

The chain joins TRBV30 to TRBJ1-2; D is uncertain. This CDR3 has 13 residues. The V end lost 0 bases, the J end lost 7 bases, and 12 bases lay between the germline ends. Germline V gene sequence: CDR1 GTSNPN, CDR2 SVGIG (reference sequence). CDR3 nucleotides: TGTGCCTGGAGTGTATCCGGGCAAGGTGGCTACACCTTC. Translating gives CAWSVSGQGGYTF.

The genes are TRBV19 and TRBJ1-1; weak D call: TRBD1 (5 bases). Germline CDR1 and CDR2: LNHDA and SQIVND (reference sequence). The CDR3 has 16 amino acids. The V and J ends lost 1 base and 1 base respectively, with 13 bases between them. Here the CDR3 DNA reads TGTGCCAGTAGTATAGGATCGGGGGGGAGGAACACTGAAGCTTTCTTT. Translation gives CASSIGSGGRNTEAFF.